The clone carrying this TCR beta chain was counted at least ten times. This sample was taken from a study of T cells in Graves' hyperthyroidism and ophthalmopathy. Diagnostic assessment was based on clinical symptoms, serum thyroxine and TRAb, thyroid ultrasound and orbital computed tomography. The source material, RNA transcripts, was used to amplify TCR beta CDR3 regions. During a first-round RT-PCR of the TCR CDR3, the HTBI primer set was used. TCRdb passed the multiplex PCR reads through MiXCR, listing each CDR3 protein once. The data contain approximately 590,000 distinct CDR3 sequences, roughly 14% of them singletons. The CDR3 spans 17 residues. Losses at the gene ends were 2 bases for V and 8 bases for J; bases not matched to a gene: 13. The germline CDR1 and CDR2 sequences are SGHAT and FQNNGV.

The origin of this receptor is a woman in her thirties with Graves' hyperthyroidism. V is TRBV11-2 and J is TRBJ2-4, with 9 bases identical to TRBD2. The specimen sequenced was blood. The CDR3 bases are TGTGCCAGCAGCTTAAGGCTAGCGGGACCCTCGAGGGACATTCAGTACTTC. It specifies CASSLRLAGPSRDIQYF.